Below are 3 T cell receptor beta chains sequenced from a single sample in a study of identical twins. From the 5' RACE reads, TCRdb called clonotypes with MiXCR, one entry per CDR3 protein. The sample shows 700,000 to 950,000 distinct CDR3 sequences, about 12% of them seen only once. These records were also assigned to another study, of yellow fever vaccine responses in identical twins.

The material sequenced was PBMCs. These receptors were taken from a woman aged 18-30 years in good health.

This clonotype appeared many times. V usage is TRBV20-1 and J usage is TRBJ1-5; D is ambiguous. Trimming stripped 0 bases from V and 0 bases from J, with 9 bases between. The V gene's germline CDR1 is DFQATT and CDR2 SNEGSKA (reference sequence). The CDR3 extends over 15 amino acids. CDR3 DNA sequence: TGCAGTGCTAGAGATGGGCAGGCTAGCAATCAGCCCCAGCATTTT. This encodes CSARDGQASNQPQHF.

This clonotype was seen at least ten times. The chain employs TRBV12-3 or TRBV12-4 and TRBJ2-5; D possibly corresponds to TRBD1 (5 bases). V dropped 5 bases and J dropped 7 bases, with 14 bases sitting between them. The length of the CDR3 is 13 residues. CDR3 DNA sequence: TGTGCCAGCAGTCCCCAGGGTCGGGCGACCCAGTACTTC. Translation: CASSPQGRATQYF.

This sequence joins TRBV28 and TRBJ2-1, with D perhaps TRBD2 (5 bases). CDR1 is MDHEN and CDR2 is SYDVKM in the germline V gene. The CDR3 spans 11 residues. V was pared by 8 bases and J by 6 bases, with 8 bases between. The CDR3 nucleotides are TGTGCCAGCGGGGAGCGCAATGAGCAGTTCTTC. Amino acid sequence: CASGERNEQFF.